Listed below are T cell receptor beta chains from one sample, sequenced in a study of blood T cell repertoires in COVID-19. Assay: immunoSEQ multiplex PCR; the TCRdb copy retains only in-frame clones and omits some. The top ten hold 7% to 9% of the sample, which has roughly 230,000 clones, around 87% seen once. The sample comprised PBMCs or T cells enriched from blood (not recorded which). The receptors were gathered from a man aged 25 to 45 in a cohort exposed to, infected with or recovered from COVID-19 (not recorded which). Each CDR3 is given with its conserved first and last residue. D genes are given only for firm matches. Size values are once, few and many counts, or a class for expanded clones, and some rows have none.

abundance | d_gene | j_gene | v_gene | CDR3aa | CDR3nt
- | - | TRBJ2-7 | TRBV4-1 | CASSPGRGVSYEQYF | TGCGCCAGCAGCCCTGGGAGGGGGGTTTCCTACGAGCAGTACTTC
- | - | TRBJ2-3 | TRBV20-1 | CSASPLASTDTQYF | TGCAGTGCTAGTCCGCTAGCTAGCACAGATACGCAGTATTTT
- | TRBD2 | TRBJ2-1 | TRBV19 | CASSLTLAENFNEQFF | TGTGCCAGTAGTTTGACACTAGCGGAGAACTTCAATGAGCAGTTCTTC
- | - | TRBJ1-1 | TRBV15 | CATSRDLWTQAFF | TGTGCCACCAGCAGAGATCTCTGGACACAGGCTTTCTTT
- | - | TRBJ2-3 | TRBV3-1/TRBV3-2 | CASSQIGGLADTQYF | TGTGCCAGCAGCCAAATCGGGGGTTTGGCAGATACGCAGTATTTT
- | - | TRBJ2-7 | TRBV3-1/TRBV3-2 | CASSQDSEQYF | TGTGCCAGCAGCCAAGACTCCGAGCAGTACTTC
- | TRBD2 | TRBJ2-1 | TRBV9 | CASSAGLAAYNEQFF | TGTGCCAGCAGCGCGGGACTAGCGGCTTACAATGAGCAGTTCTTC
- | - | TRBJ2-2 | TRBV11-2 | CASSLLATGELFF | TGTGCCAGCAGCTTGCTTGCGACCGGGGAGCTGTTTTTT
- | TRBD1 | TRBJ2-7 | TRBV4-2 | CASNQLGQGANYEQYF | TGTGCCAGCAACCAACTCGGACAGGGGGCGAACTACGAGCAGTACTTC
- | - | TRBJ2-1 | TRBV2 | CASSDGKKRSYNEQFF | TGTGCCAGCAGTGATGGGAAGAAGCGGTCATACAATGAGCAGTTCTTC
- | TRBD1 | TRBJ2-2 | TRBV18 | CTSSPVDRVDSGELFF | TGTACCAGCTCACCCGTGGACAGGGTTGATTCCGGGGAGCTGTTTTTT
- | - | TRBJ2-2 | TRBV5-5 | CASSLVVNTGELFF | TGTGCCAGCAGCTTGGTAGTGAACACCGGGGAGCTGTTTTTT
- | - | TRBJ2-7 | TRBV5-6 | CASSSSLEQYF | TGTGCCAGCAGCAGCTCTCTCGAGCAGTACTTC
- | - | TRBJ1-5 | TRBV6-6 | CASTHYSTDQPQHF | TGTGCCAGCACACATTACAGTACGGATCAGCCCCAGCATTTT
- | TRBD2 | TRBJ2-5 | TRBV12-3/TRBV12-4 | CASSLALGTSVHF | TGTGCCAGCAGTTTAGCGCTAGGGACTAGCGTCCACTTC
- | TRBD1 | TRBJ1-2 | TRBV6-5 | CASSYSVQGAPGYTF | TGTGCCAGCAGTTACTCTGTCCAGGGGGCGCCTGGCTACACCTTC
- | TRBD1 | TRBJ2-2 | TRBV23-1 | CASSQSGQSTGELFF | TGCGCCAGCAGTCAATCGGGACAGAGCACCGGGGAGCTGTTTTTT
- | - | TRBJ1-1 | TRBV5-1 | CASRTLNTEAFF | TGCGCCAGCAGGACATTGAACACTGAAGCTTTCTTT
- | TRBD1 | TRBJ2-7 | TRBV27 | CASSLGRGQHYEQYF | TGTGCCAGCAGTTTAGGCAGGGGGCAACACTACGAGCAGTACTTC
- | TRBD1 | TRBJ1-2 | TRBV9 | CASSVSGTGPGYTF | TGTGCCAGCAGCGTATCCGGGACAGGGCCTGGCTACACCTTC
- | - | TRBJ2-1 | TRBV4-1 | CASSQGSGGSVF | TGCGCCAGCAGCCAGGGTTCCGGAGGTTCAGTCTTC
- | - | TRBJ1-2 | TRBV6-1 | CASSEMLGGGNYGYTF | TGTGCCAGCAGTGAAATGTTGGGGGGAGGTAACTATGGCTACACCTTC
- | - | TRBJ1-2 | TRBV5-1 | CASSLGQDPNYGYTF | TGCGCCAGCAGCTTGGGACAGGACCCTAACTATGGCTACACCTTC
- | - | TRBJ1-1 | TRBV7-8 | CASSPKTGMNTEAFF | TGTGCCAGCAGCCCCAAGACAGGCATGAACACTGAAGCTTTCTTT
- | TRBD2 | TRBJ2-1 | TRBV24-1 | CATSDLTSKFF | TGTGCCACCAGTGACTTGACTAGCAAGTTCTTC
- | - | TRBJ2-7 | TRBV29-1 | CSVGGLGGSYEQYF | TGCAGCGTTGGGGGTCTGGGGGGTTCCTACGAGCAGTACTTC
- | - | TRBJ1-2 | TRBV28 | CASRASPRGYTF | TGTGCCAGCAGGGCCAGCCCGAGGGGCTACACCTTC
- | TRBD2 | TRBJ2-2 | TRBV5-1 | CASSSGSVRGELFF | TGCGCCAGCAGTAGCGGGAGCGTACGGGGGGAGCTGTTTTTT
few | - | TRBJ2-7 | TRBV5-6 | CASSQVGDEQYF | TGTGCCAGCAGCCAGGTGGGCGACGAGCAGTACTTC
- | - | TRBJ1-5 | TRBV25-1 | CASRGPVNQPQHF | TGTGCCAGCAGGGGGCCAGTAAATCAGCCCCAGCATTTT
- | - | TRBJ1-2 | TRBV20-1 | CSASGERGEGYTF | TGCAGTGCCAGTGGGGAAAGGGGCGAGGGCTACACCTTC
few | - | TRBJ2-1 | TRBV24-1 | CATSDWGTEQFF | TGTGCCACCAGTGATTGGGGCACTGAGCAGTTCTTC
few | TRBD2 | TRBJ2-5 | TRBV19 | CASSISERGSTQYF | TGTGCCAGTAGTATTTCTGAGCGGGGTTCGACCCAGTACTTC
- | TRBD1 | TRBJ2-1 | TRBV7-3 | CASSSGQGANEQFF | TGTGCCAGCAGCTCCGGACAGGGGGCGAATGAGCAGTTCTTC
- | - | TRBJ1-1 | TRBV11-3 | CASSFTTTTEAFF | TGTGCCAGCAGCTTTACGACTACCACTGAAGCTTTCTTT
- | TRBD1 | TRBJ1-2 | TRBV28 | CASSTTGIRNYGYTF | TGTGCCAGCAGCACGACAGGGATTAGGAACTATGGCTACACCTTC
- | - | TRBJ2-4 | TRBV21-1 | CASSKQGAKNIQYF | TGTGCCAGCAGCAAACAGGGAGCCAAAAACATTCAGTACTTC
- | - | TRBJ2-5 | TRBV5-1 | CASSSGSFRRAVETQYF | TGCGCCAGCAGCTCCGGGAGTTTCAGGAGGGCCGTGGAGACCCAGTACTTC
- | TRBD1 | TRBJ2-7 | TRBV6-5 | CASSMGQVSSYEQYF | TGTGCCAGCAGTATGGGACAGGTGAGCTCCTACGAGCAGTACTTC
- | - | TRBJ2-5 | TRBV27 | CASSFYGPQETQYF | TGTGCCAGCAGTTTTTATGGGCCCCAAGAGACCCAGTACTTC
- | - | TRBJ2-7 | TRBV7-8 | CASSRPIRQDSYEQYF | TGTGCCAGCAGCCGCCCGATTAGACAAGACTCCTACGAGCAGTACTTC
once | - | TRBJ2-7 | TRBV7-8 | CASIPGVSSYEQYF | TGTGCCAGCATCCCGGGAGTCAGCTCCTACGAGCAGTACTTC
- | TRBD1 | TRBJ1-2 | TRBV14 | CASSQEWTGGDGYTF | TGTGCCAGCAGCCAAGAATGGACAGGGGGGGATGGCTACACCTTC
- | - | TRBJ1-1 | TRBV28 | CASTINTEAFF | TGTGCCAGCACTATAAACACTGAAGCTTTCTTT
few | TRBD1 | TRBJ2-7 | TRBV28 | CASSLISLGDRAVEQYF | TGTGCCAGCAGTTTAATATCGCTCGGGGACAGGGCCGTCGAGCAGTACTTC
- | TRBD1 | TRBJ1-2 | TRBV20-1 | CSASRNRGSSAANYGYTF | TGCAGTGCTAGTCGGAACAGGGGATCCTCCGCGGCTAACTATGGCTACACCTTC
- | - | TRBJ2-7 | TRBV4-1 | CASSQAGSYEQYF | TGCGCCAGCAGCCAAGCGGGTTCCTACGAGCAGTACTTC
few | - | TRBJ2-4 | TRBV7-2 | CASSLASAPSIQYF | TGTGCCAGCAGCTTAGCCAGCGCCCCCAGCATTCAGTACTTC
- | - | TRBJ2-3 | TRBV5-4 | CASSLSRTQYF | TGTGCCAGCAGTCTATCCCGAACGCAGTATTTT
few | TRBD2 | TRBJ2-2 | TRBV28 | CASSPVTSGTGELFF | TGTGCCAGCAGCCCGGTGACTAGCGGCACCGGGGAGCTGTTTTTT
- | TRBD2 | TRBJ2-2 | TRBV4-2 | CASSQLGLANTGELFF | TGTGCCAGCAGCCAGTTGGGACTAGCGAACACCGGGGAGCTGTTTTTT
- | - | TRBJ1-6 | TRBV28 | CASSRSGGLGSPLHF | TGTGCCAGCAGCCGATCCGGGGGGCTCGGATCACCCCTCCACTTT
- | TRBD1 | TRBJ2-7 | TRBV4-1 | CASSQEAGGLYEQYF | TGCGCCAGCAGCCAAGAGGCAGGGGGCCTCTACGAGCAGTACTTC
- | - | TRBJ1-5 | TRBV5-6 | CASSLTGVSNQPQHF | TGTGCCAGCAGCTTGACGGGAGTCAGCAATCAGCCCCAGCATTTT
- | - | TRBJ2-3 | TRBV6-1 | CASSEAVAGTQYF | TGTGCCAGCAGTGAAGCGGTGGCGGGGACGCAGTATTTT
- | - | TRBJ1-1 | TRBV4-1 | CASSQEPQGAEAFF | TGCGCCAGCAGCCAAGAACCACAGGGTGCCGAAGCTTTCTTT
- | - | TRBJ2-5 | TRBV3-1/TRBV3-2 | CASSLGGEETQYF | TGTGCCAGCAGCCTGGGGGGAGAAGAGACCCAGTACTTC
- | TRBD1 | TRBJ2-7 | TRBV5-1 | CASSLGQGYPYEQYF | TGCGCCAGCAGCTTGGGACAGGGATATCCCTACGAGCAGTACTTC